This T cell receptor (beta chain) emerged from a study of T cell responses to AZD1222 COVID-19 vaccine. Whole-study findings and limits: Distributed over spike, vaccine-associated CD4 TCRs predominated at 160-218 and 743-854.

Turning to this clone: Antigen specificity is unknown.

The method was immunoSEQ multiplex PCR; TCRdb's version includes in-frame clones alone and lacks a portion of them. The sample holds approximately 170,000 clones, 92% seen once. Investigators merged groups given second doses at roughly 4 or roughly 12 weeks. Here the sequenced sample was peripheral blood, taken 28 days after the second AZD1222 dose. The clonotype originates from an adult who received the AZD1222 COVID-19 vaccine.

The CDR3: CAIKGTSGGDSYNEQFF. In DNA, the CDR3 is TGTGCCATCAAAGGGACTAGCGGGGGGGATTCCTACAATGAGCAGTTCTTC. V and J are TRBV10-3 and TRBJ2-1; 16 positions match TRBD2. Germline V lookup: CDR1 ENHRY, CDR2 SYGVKD. V gave up 7 bases and J gave up 1 base; unmatched junction bases: 4. The CDR3 extends over 17 amino acids.